This TCR beta chain was recorded in a study of T-cell memory formation after mild COVID-19. CDR1 is SGHNT and CDR2 is YYREEE in the germline V gene (reference sequence). Trimming removed 2 bases from V and 2 bases from J; junction bases left unmatched: 9. The CDR3 runs to 18 residues. Study-level results: Most CD4+ clones that shrank were in CM and EM, while CD8+ ones turned up in EMRA.

TCR alpha and TCR beta cDNA libraries carrying sample barcodes and UMIs came from 5'RACE with constant-segment primers. TCRdb reprocessed the 5' RACE reads with MiXCR, giving one entry per CDR3 protein. The data show around 150,000 distinct CDR3 sequences, around 13% seen once. Concerning this clonotype: Its antigen is not known.

This receptor was identified in an adult woman who had mild COVID-19 (a few samples of this study predate the infection). Cell type and time point are not known. J is TRBJ2-3 and V is TRBV5-4; TRBD2 agrees at 12 bases. The sequenced sample was PBMCs or a T cell subset sorted from them (not recorded which). CDR3 in amino acids: CASSLGLAGTEHTDTQYF. DNA of the CDR3: TGTGCCAGCAGCTTAGGACTAGCGGGGACTGAACACACAGATACGCAGTATTTT.